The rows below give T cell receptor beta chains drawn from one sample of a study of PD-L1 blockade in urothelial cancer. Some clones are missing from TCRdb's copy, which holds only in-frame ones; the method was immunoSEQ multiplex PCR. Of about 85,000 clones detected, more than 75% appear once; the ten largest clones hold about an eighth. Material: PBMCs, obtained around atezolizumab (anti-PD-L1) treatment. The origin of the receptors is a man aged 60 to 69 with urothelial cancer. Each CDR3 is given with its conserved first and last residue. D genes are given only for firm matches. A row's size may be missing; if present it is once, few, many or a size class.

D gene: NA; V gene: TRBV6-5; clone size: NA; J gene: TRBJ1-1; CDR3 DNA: TGTGCCAGCAGTGCAGGGTTAGTTAACACTGAAGCTTTCTTT; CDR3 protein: CASSAGLVNTEAFF
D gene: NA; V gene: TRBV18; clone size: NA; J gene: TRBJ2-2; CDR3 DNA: TGTGCCAGCTCACCCGACAGATCGAACACCGGGGAGCTGTTTTTT; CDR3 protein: CASSPDRSNTGELFF
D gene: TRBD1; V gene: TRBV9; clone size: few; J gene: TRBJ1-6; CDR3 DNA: TGTGCCAGCAGCTCCGGGACAGGGGGGTCTTCACCCCTCCACTTT; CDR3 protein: CASSSGTGGSSPLHF
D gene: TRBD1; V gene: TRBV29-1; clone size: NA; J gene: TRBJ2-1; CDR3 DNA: TGCAGCGTTGAATTGACAGGGGGCGGTGAGCAGTTCTTC; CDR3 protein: CSVELTGGGEQFF
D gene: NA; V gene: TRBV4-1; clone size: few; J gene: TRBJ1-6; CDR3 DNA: TGCGCCAGCAGCCAAGTAGGGGCTTTGGGATCACCCCTCCACTTT; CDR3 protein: CASSQVGALGSPLHF
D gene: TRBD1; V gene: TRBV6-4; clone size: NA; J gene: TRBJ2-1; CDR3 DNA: TGTGCCAGCAGTGGAACCGGGACAGGGATATATGAGCAGTTCTTC; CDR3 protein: CASSGTGTGIYEQFF
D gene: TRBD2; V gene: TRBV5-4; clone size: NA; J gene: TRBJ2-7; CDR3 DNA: TGTGCCAGCAGCCCGGCGGGGGGAGTCTACGAGCAGTACTTC; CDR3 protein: CASSPAGGVYEQYF
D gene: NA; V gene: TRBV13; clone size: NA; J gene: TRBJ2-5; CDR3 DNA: TGTGCCAGCAGCTTCCACAGGGTACAGACCCAGTACTTC; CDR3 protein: CASSFHRVQTQYF
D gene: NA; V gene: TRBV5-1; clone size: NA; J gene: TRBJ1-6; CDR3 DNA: TGCGCCAGCAGCTTGCAGGGTCCCAATTCACCCCTCCACTTT; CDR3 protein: CASSLQGPNSPLHF
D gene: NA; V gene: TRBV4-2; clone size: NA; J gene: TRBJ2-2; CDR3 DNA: TGTGCCAGCAGCCAAGATGAGAGCCTCGGGGAGCTGTTTTTT; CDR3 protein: CASSQDESLGELFF
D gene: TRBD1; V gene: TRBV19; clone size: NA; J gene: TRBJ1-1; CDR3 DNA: TGTGCCAGTAGTGCTACAGGGGTAGGAAACACTGAAGCTTTCTTT; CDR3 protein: CASSATGVGNTEAFF
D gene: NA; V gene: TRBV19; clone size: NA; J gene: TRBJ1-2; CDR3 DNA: TGTGCCAGTAGTGGATCGACGGGCTATGGCTACACCTTC; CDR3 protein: CASSGSTGYGYTF
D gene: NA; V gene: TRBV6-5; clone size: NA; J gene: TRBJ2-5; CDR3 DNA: TGTGCCAGCAGGAGACAGGTCTCAGGATTGGGGACCCAGTACTTC; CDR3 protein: CASRRQVSGLGTQYF
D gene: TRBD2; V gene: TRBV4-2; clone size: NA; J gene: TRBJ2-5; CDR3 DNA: TGTGCCAGCAGCCAAGAAGGACTAGCGGGACTTGAGACCCAGTACTTC; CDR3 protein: CASSQEGLAGLETQYF
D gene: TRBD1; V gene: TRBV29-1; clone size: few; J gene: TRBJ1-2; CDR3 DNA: TGCAGCGTTGTTCCAGGGGGAGCTAACTATGGCTACACCTTC; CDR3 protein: CSVVPGGANYGYTF
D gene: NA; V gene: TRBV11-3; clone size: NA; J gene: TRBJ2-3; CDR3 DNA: TGTGCCAGCAGCCCATTCGGGGAGCGATTCACAGATACGCAGTATTTT; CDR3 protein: CASSPFGERFTDTQYF
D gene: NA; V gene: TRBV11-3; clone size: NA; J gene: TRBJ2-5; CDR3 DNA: TGTGCCAGCAGCTTAGGTGGGAGCCAAGAGACCCAGTACTTC; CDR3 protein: CASSLGGSQETQYF
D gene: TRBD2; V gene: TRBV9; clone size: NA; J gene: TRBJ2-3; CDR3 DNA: TGTGCCAGCAGCGAAGCTAGCGGGAGGGTCGGGGATACGCAGTATTTT; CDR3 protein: CASSEASGRVGDTQYF
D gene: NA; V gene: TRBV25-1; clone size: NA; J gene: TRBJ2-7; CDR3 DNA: TGTGCCAGCAGTAAAACAGGGCAGTACGAGCAGTACTTC; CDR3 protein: CASSKTGQYEQYF
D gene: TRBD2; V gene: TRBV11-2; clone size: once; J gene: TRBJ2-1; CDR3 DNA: TGTGCCAGCAGCACCAGACTGGCGGGGGGCCATACCTACAATGAGCAGTTCTTC; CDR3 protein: CASSTRLAGGHTYNEQFF
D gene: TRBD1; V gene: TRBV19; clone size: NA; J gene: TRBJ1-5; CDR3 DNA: TGTGCCAGTAGCGGTACAGGGGGCAATCAGCCCCAGCATTTT; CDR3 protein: CASSGTGGNQPQHF
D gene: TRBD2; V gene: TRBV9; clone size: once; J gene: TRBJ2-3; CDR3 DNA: TGTGCCAGCAGCGCGCCAGGACTAGCGGGTAGCACAGATACGCAGTATTTT; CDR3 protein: CASSAPGLAGSTDTQYF
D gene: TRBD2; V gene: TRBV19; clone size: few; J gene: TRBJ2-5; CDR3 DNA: TGTGCCAGTAGTATTCGGGGACTAGCGGGAGTGGGCCAAGAGACCCAGTACTTC; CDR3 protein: CASSIRGLAGVGQETQYF
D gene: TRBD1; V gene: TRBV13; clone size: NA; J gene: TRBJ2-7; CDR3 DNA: TGTGCCAGCAGCCCCGGACAGGGACGCTACGAGCAGTACTTC; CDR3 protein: CASSPGQGRYEQYF
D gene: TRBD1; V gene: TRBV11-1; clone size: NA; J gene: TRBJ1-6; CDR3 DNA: TGTGCCAGCAGCTTAGGTCTGGGACAGGGGAATTCACCCCTCCACTTT; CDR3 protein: CASSLGLGQGNSPLHF
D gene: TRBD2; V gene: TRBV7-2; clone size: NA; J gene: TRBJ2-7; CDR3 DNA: TGTGCCAGCAGCCGGGGGGGGCTCTCCTCCTACGAGCAGTACTTC; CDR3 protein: CASSRGGLSSYEQYF
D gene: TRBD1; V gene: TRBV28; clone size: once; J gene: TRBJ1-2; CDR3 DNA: TGTGCCAGCAGTTTGAGAACAGGGGTCTATGGCTACACCTTC; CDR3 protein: CASSLRTGVYGYTF
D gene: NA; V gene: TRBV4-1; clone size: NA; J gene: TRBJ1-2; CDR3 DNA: TGCGCCAGCAGCCAAGTATCGTCGGGGATTCATGGCTACACCTTC; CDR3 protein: CASSQVSSGIHGYTF
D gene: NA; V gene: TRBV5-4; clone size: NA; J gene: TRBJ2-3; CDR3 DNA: TGTGCCAGCAGCTTGGCCGGGGTCCGAGGAGGTACGCAGTATTTT; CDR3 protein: CASSLAGVRGGTQYF